Shown below are 11 T cell receptor beta chains from a single sample sequenced in a study of CD8+CD57+ T cells in acquired aplastic anemia. Genomic DNA served as template for TCR beta VDJ and CDR3 profiling. TCRdb recomputed calls from the reads with MiXCR, one row per CDR3 protein. The data contain 120,000 or so distinct CDR3 sequences, 40% of them seen just once; the ten biggest clones take up about 2.4%. Sequencing was done on patients that had shown CD8+CD57+ cell expansion by flow cytometry. What was sequenced was sorted CD4+, CD8+, or CD8+CD57+ T cells (not recorded which) from PBMCs. The receptors were gathered from a human donor with aplastic anemia.

This clonotype was detected many times. This chain links TRBV5-1 with TRBJ1-1; D gene uncertain. The CDR3 runs to 15 residues. The germline V gene encodes CDR1 SGHRS and CDR2 YFSETQ. V was clipped by 4 bases and J by 1 base, with 14 bases between them. Here the CDR3 reads CASSTQGLTNTEAFF. The CDR3 region has the DNA TGCGCCAGCAGCACTCAAGGTTTGACGAACACTGAAGCTTTCTTT. The full variable domain, in which reference TRBV5-1 and TRBJ1-1 provide the parts outside the CDR3, is KAGVTQTPRYLIKTRGQQVTLSCSPISGHRSVSWYQQTPGQGLQFLFEYFSETQRNKGNFPGRFSGRQFSNSRSEMNVSTLELGDSALYLCASSTQGLTNTEAFFGQGTRLTVV.

J is TRBJ1-2 and V is TRBV19, with D possibly TRBD1 on 6 matching bases. The length of the CDR3 is 14 residues. The ends were cut back, 7 bases at V and 6 bases at J, with 18 bases in the middle. Germline V lookup: CDR1 LNHDA, CDR2 SQIVND (reference sequence). CDR3: CASNLDRWMDGYTF. The DNA of the CDR3 is TGTGCCAGTAATCTCGACAGGTGGATGGATGGCTACACCTTC.

The chain links TRBV10-3 to TRBJ2-1; D remains ambiguous. Trimming took off 10 bases at V and 0 bases at J, with 22 bases between the two ends. This CDR3 contains 17 residues. Germline lookup yields CDR1 ENHRY and CDR2 SYGVKD. CDR3 coding DNA: TGTGCCAGCACCTCATCTCCCCGGCCGAGCTCCTACAATGAGCAGTTCTTC. Translating it yields CASTSSPRPSSYNEQFF.

This clonotype has a count of ten or more. The chain links TRBV7-9 to TRBJ1-5; D ambiguous. The CDR3 sequence is 14 residues long. Trimming stripped 4 bases from V and 7 bases from J, with 14 bases between. Germline V gives CDR1 SEHNR, CDR2 FQNEAQ (reference sequence). The CDR3 spells CASSSDGAGQPQHF. DNA for the CDR3: TGTGCCAGCAGCTCGGACGGAGCAGGACAGCCCCAGCATTTT.

This clonotype was seen many times. The chain carries TRBV19 and TRBJ2-3; maybe TRBD1 (5 bases). The CDR3 is 14 residues long. The V gene lost 5 bases and the J gene lost 1 base, with 10 bases spanning the gap. Germline-derived CDR1 and CDR2 are LNHDA and SQIVND (reference sequence). CDR3 protein: CASSPLGGTDTQYF. In DNA, the CDR3 is TGTGCCAGTAGTCCCTTAGGGGGCACAGATACGCAGTATTTT.

This clonotype was detected only once. The rearrangement links TRBV11-2 to TRBJ2-7; D possibly corresponds to TRBD2 (6 bases). V was pared by 3 bases and J by 2 bases, with 20 bases between. CDR3 length: 17 amino acids. CDR1 SGHAT and CDR2 FQNNGV come from the germline V gene. This CDR3 reads CASSLFGGSGSAYEQYV. The CDR3 region has the DNA TGTGCCAGCAGCTTGTTTGGGGGGTCCGGGAGCGCCTACGAGCAGTACGTC.

At least ten counts were recorded for this clonotype. The gene calls are TRBV5-4 and TRBJ2-7, with 7 bases that match TRBD1. J was trimmed by 5 bases and V by 3 bases; bases with no gene match: 11. The CDR3 has 15 residues. Per germline, CDR1 SGHNT and CDR2 YYREEE (reference sequence). The CDR3 reads CASSSQTGSVNEQYF. The CDR3 DNA reads TGTGCCAGCAGCTCCCAGACAGGGTCTGTCAACGAGCAGTACTTC.

This clonotype was seen at least ten times. The chain has TRBV11-2 and TRBJ2-7, with 7 bases matching TRBD1. Looked up from germline, CDR1 is SGHAT and CDR2 is FQNNGV. Trimming removed 4 bases from V and 7 bases from J; junction bases left unmatched: 10. The CDR3 runs 14 residues. CDR3 amino acids: CASSSSKGAEEQYV. The CDR3 DNA sequence: TGTGCCAGCAGCTCATCGAAGGGGGCTGAAGAGCAGTACGTC.

This clonotype was seen once. V usage is TRBV25-1 and J usage is TRBJ1-5, with D perhaps matching TRBD1 (6 bases). V was trimmed by 1 base and J by 11 bases, leaving 15 bases between them. The CDR3 extends over 14 amino acids. Germline assignment: CDR1 MGHDK and CDR2 SYGVNS. The CDR3 loop reads CASSEWGASETQHF. CDR3 bases: TGTGCCAGCAGTGAATGGGGGGCGTCTGAGACCCAGCATTTT.

This clonotype was observed a handful of times. The chain recombines TRBV4-1 with TRBJ2-2; D could derive from TRBD1 or TRBD2 (6 bases each). Deletions cut 1 base from V and 3 bases from J, with 21 bases between. CDR1 and CDR2 from the germline V gene are MGHRA and YSYEKL. The CDR3 consists of 19 residues. CDR3: CASSQVGVGGRRDTGELFF. CDR3 bases: TGCGCCAGCAGCCAAGTGGGGGTCGGGGGCCGGAGGGACACCGGGGAGCTGTTTTTT.

There are many counts of this clonotype. The rearrangement uses TRBV5-5 and TRBJ1-6; D remains ambiguous. This CDR3 spans 12 amino acids. The germline CDR1 and CDR2 sequences are SGHKS and YYEKEE (reference sequence). Trimming stripped 4 bases from V and 9 bases from J, with 8 bases between. The CDR3 spells CASSQIRSPLHF. As DNA, the CDR3 is TGTGCCAGCAGCCAAATTCGTTCACCCCTCCACTTT.